This T cell receptor (beta chain) was documented in a study of blood T cell repertoires in COVID-19. Profiled with immunoSEQ multiplex PCR; TCRdb holds only in-frame clones, not every one. The table includes around 290,000 clones, around nine tenths detected once. This CDR3 comprises 14 residues. Germline V gene lookup returns CDR1 MNHNY and CDR2 SVGAGI (reference sequence). V shed 2 bases, J shed 2 bases, and the junction held 1 base outside the gene matches. The V call is TRBV6-6, the J call TRBJ1-2, with 8 bases fitting TRBD1. The receptor was derived from a woman aged 25 to 39 who had recovered from COVID-19. The sequenced material came from PBMCs or T cells enriched from blood (not recorded which). In DNA form, the CDR3 reads TGTGCCAGCAGTTACGGGACAGGAAACTATGGCTACACCTTC. It codes for CASSYGTGNYGYTF.